The present T cell receptor beta chain was sequenced within a study of blood T cell repertoires in COVID-19. Study information: T cells, B-cell-depleted T cells, or PBMCs provided the cDNA or gDNA that served as material.

Using immunoSEQ multiplex PCR, the repertoire was profiled, and TCRdb retains in-frame clones only, with some absent. Of around 290,000 clones listed, roughly 90% are singletons. Participant-reported clinical history was the basis for cohort assignment. This CDR3 spans 19 amino acids. Trimming removed 1 base from V and 0 bases from J, with 16 bases in between. Looked up from germline, CDR1 is KGHSH and CDR2 is LQKENI. What was sequenced was PBMCs or T cells enriched from blood (not recorded which). The receptor was isolated from a woman aged 40 to 49 who had recovered from COVID-19. The J gene is TRBJ2-6, the V gene TRBV18; D may be TRBD1 (7 bases). The CDR3 loop reads CASSPRGTAMSSGANVLTF. The CDR3 DNA is TGTGCCAGCTCACCACGCGGGACAGCGATGAGCTCTGGGGCCAACGTCCTGACTTTC.